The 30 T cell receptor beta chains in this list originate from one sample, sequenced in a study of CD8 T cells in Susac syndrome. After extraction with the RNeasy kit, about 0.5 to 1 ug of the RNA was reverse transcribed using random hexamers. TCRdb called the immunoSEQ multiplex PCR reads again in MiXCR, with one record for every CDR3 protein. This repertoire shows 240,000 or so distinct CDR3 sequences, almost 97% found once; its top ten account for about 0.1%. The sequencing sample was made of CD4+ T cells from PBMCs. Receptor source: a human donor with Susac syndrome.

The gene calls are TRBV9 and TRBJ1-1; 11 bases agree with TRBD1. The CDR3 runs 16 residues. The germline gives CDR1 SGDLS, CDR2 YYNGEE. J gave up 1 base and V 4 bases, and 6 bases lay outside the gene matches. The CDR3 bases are TGTGCCAGCAGCCCGCAGGGGACAGGGGGGAACACTGAAGCTTTCTTT. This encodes CASSPQGTGGNTEAFF.

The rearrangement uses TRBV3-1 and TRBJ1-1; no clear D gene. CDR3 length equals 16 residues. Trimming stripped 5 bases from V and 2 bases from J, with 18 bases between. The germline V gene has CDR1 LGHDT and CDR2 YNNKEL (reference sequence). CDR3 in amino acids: CASSVRGEGANTEAFF. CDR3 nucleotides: TGTGCCAGCAGCGTCCGGGGAGAGGGCGCCAACACTGAAGCTTTCTTT.

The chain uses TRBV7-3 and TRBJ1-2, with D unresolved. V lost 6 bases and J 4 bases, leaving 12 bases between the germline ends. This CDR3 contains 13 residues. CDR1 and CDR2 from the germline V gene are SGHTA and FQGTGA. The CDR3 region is CASRKTEVYGYTF. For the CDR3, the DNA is TGTGCCAGCAGGAAAACAGAAGTCTATGGCTACACCTTC.

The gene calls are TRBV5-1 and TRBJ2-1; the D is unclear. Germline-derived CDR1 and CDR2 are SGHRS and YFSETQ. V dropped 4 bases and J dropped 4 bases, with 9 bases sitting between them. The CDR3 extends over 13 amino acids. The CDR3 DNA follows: TGCGCCAGCAGCGTTACAGATTACAATGAGCAGTTCTTC. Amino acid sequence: CASSVTDYNEQFF. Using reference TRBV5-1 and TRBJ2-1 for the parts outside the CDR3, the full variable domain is KAGVTQTPRYLIKTRGQQVTLSCSPISGHRSVSWYQQTPGQGLQFLFEYFSETQRNKGNFPGRFSGRQFSNSRSEMNVSTLELGDSALYLCASSVTDYNEQFFGPGTRLTVL.

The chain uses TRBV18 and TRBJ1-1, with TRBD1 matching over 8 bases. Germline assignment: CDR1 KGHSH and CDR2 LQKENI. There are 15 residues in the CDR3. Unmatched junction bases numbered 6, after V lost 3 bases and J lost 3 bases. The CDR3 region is CASSPPVRGHTEAFF. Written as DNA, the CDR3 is TGTGCCAGCTCACCCCCCGTCAGGGGGCACACTGAAGCTTTCTTT.

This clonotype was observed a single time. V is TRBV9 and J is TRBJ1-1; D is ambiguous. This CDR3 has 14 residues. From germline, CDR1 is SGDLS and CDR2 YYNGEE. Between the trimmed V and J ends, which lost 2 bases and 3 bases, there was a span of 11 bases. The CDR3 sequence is CASSVMGRDTEAFF. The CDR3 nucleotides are TGTGCCAGCAGCGTCATGGGTAGGGACACTGAAGCTTTCTTT.

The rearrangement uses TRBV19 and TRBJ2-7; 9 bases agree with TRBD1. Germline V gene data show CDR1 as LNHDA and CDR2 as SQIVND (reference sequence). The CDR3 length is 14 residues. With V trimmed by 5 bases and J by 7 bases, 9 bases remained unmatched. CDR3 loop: CASSPTGGVWEQYF. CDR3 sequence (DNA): TGTGCCAGTAGTCCGACAGGGGGGGTCTGGGAGCAGTACTTC. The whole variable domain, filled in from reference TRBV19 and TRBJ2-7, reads DGGITQSPKYLFRKEGQNVTLSCEQNLNHDAMYWYRQDPGQGLRLIYYSQIVNDFQKGDIAEGYSVSREKKESFPLTVTSAQKNPTAFYLCASSPTGGVWEQYFGPGTRLTVT.

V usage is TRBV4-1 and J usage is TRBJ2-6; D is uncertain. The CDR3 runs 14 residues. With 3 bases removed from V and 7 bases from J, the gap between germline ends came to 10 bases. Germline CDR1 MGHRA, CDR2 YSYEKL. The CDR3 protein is CASSQPRQANVLTF. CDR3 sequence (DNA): TGCGCCAGCAGCCAGCCTAGGCAAGCCAACGTCCTGACTTTC.

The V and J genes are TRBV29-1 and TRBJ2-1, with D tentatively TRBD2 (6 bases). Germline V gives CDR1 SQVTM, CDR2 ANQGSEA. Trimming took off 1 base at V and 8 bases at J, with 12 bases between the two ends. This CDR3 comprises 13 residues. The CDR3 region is CSVEARGSDEQFF. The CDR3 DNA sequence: TGCAGCGTTGAAGCTCGGGGGAGCGATGAGCAGTTCTTC.

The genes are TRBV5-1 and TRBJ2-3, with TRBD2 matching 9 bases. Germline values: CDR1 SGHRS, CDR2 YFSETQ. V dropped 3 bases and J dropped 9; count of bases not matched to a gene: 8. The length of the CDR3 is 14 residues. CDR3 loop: CASSSMGLAETQYF. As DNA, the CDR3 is TGCGCCAGCAGCTCGATGGGACTAGCCGAAACGCAGTATTTT.

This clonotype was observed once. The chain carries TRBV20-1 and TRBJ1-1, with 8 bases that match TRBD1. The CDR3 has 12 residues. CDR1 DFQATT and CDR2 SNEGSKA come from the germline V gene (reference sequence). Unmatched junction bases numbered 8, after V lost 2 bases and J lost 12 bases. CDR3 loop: CSARNSQGAPFF. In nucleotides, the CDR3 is TGCAGTGCTAGAAATTCGCAGGGGGCACCTTTCTTT.

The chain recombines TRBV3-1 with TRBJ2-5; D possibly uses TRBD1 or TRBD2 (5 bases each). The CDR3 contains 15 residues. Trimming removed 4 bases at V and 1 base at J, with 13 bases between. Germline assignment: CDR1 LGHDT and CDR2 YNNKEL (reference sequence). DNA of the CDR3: TGTGCCAGCAGCCTGAACCCCGGGACCCAAGAGACCCAGTACTTC. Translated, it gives CASSLNPGTQETQYF.

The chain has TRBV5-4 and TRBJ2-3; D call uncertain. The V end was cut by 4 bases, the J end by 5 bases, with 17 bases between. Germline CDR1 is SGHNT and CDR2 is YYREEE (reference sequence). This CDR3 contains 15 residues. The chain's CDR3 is CASSPLSKDQDTQYF. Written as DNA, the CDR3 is TGTGCCAGCAGCCCTCTCAGTAAGGACCAAGATACGCAGTATTTT. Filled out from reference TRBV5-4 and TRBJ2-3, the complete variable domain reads ETGVTQSPTHLIKTRGQQVTLRCSSQSGHNTVSWYQQALGQGPQFIFQYYREEENGRGNFPPRFSGLQFPNYSSELNVNALELDDSALYLCASSPLSKDQDTQYFGPGTRLTVL.

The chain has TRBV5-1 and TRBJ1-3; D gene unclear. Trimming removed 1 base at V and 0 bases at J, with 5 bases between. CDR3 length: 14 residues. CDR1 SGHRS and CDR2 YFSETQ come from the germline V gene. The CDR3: CASSLTSSGNTIYF. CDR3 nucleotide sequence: TGCGCCAGCAGCTTGACAAGCTCTGGAAACACCATATATTTT.

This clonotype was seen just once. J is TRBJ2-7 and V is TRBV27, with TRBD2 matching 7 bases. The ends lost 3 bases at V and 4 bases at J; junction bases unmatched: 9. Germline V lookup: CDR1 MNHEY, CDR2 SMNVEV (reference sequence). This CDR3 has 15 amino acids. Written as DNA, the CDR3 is TGTGCCAGCAGTTTGCGCGGGGGTTCATGGTACGAGCAGTACTTC. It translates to CASSLRGGSWYEQYF.

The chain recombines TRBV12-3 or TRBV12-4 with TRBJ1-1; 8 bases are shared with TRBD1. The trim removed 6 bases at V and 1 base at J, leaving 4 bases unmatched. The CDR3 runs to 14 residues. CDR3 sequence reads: CASRLGQENTEAFF. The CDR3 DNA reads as TGTGCCAGCAGATTGGGACAGGAGAACACTGAAGCTTTCTTT.

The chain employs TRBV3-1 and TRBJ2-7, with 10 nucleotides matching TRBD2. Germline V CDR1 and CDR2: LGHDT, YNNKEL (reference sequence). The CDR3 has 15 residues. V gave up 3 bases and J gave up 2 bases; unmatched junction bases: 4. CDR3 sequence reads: CASSQTSGLTYEQYF. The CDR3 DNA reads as TGTGCCAGCAGCCAGACTAGCGGGTTAACCTACGAGCAGTACTTC.

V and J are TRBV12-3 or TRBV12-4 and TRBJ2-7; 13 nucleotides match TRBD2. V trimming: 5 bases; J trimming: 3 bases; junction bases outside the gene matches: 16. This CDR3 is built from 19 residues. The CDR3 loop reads CASSLPVGLAGLKYYEQYF. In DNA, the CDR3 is TGTGCCAGCAGTCTCCCGGTGGGACTAGCGGGACTAAAATACTACGAGCAGTACTTC.

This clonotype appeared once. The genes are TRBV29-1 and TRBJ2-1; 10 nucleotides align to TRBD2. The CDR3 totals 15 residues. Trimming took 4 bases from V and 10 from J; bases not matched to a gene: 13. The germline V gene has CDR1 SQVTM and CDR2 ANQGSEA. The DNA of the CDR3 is TGCAGCGTTGCCCCTCTAGCGGGAGTAACAAGCGAGCAGTTCTTC. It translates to CSVAPLAGVTSEQFF.

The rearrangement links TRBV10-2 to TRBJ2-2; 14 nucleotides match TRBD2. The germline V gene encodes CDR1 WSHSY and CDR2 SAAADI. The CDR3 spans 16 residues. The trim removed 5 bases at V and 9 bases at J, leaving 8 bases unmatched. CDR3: CASSPGTSGSRRELFF. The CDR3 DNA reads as TGCGCCAGCAGTCCCGGGACTAGCGGGAGTAGGCGGGAGCTGTTTTTT.

CDR3 amino acids: CSVDTNTEAFF. As DNA, the CDR3 is TGCAGCGTGGATACTAACACTGAAGCTTTCTTT. The chain is built from TRBV29-1 and TRBJ1-1; no definite D call. The CDR3 spans 11 residues. Germline V gene lookup returns CDR1 SQVTM and CDR2 ANQGSEA. The V gene lost 6 bases and the J gene lost 2 bases, with 7 bases spanning the gap.

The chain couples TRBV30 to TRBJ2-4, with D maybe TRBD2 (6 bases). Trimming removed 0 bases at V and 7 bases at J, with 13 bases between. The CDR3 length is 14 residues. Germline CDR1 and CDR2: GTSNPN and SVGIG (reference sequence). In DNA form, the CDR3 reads TGTGCCTGGAGTGTCGACTATGGGGGGAACATTCAGTACTTC. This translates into CAWSVDYGGNIQYF. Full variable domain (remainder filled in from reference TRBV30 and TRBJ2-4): SQTIHQWPATLVQPVGSPLSLECTVEGTSNPNLYWYRQAAGRGLQLLFYSVGIGQISSEVPQNLSASRPQDRQFILSSKKLLLSDSGFYLCAWSVDYGGNIQYFGAGTRLSVL.

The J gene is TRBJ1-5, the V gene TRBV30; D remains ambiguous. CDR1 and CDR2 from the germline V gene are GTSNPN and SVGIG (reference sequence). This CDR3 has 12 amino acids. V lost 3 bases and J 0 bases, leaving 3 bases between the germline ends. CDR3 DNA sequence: TGTGCCTGGAGCAATAGCAATCAGCCCCAGCATTTT. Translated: CAWSNSNQPQHF.

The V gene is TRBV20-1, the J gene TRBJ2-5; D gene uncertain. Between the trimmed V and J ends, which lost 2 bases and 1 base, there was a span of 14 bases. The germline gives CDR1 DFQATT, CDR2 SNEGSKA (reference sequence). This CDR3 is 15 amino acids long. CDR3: CSARPGRWTQETQYF. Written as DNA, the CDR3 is TGCAGTGCTAGACCGGGTCGATGGACCCAAGAGACCCAGTACTTC.

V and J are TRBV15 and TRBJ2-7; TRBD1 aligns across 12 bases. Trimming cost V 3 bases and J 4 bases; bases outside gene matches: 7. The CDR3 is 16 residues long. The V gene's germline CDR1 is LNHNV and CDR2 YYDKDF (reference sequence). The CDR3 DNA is TGTGCCACCAGCAGGAAGCCGGGACAGGGGGCTTACGAGCAGTACTTC. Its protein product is CATSRKPGQGAYEQYF.

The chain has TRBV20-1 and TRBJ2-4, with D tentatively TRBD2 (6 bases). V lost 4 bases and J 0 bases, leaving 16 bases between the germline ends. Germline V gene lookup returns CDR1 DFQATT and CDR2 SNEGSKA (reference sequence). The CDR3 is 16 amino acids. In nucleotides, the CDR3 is TGCAGTGCTACCGTTCACGCGGGACTAGCCAAAAACATTCAGTACTTC. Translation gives CSATVHAGLAKNIQYF.

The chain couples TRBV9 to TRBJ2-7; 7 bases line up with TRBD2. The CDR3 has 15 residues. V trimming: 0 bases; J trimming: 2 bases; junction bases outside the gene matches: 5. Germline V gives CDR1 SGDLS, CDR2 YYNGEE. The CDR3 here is CASSVAASGPYEQYF. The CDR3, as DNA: TGTGCCAGCAGCGTAGCGGCTAGCGGTCCCTACGAGCAGTACTTC.

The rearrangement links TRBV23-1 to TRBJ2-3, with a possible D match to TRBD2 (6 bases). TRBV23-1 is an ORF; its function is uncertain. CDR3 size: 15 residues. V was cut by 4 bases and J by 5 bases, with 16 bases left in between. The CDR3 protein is CASSPIPGALDTQYF. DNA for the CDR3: TGCGCCAGCAGTCCAATACCGGGAGCTCTAGATACGCAGTATTTT.

The CDR3 DNA is TGCGCCAGCAGCCTCACCAGGGGATCGGAGACCCAGTACTTC. Encoded protein: CASSLTRGSETQYF. The chain links TRBV4-1 to TRBJ2-5; maybe TRBD1 (6 bases). With 4 bases removed from V and 5 bases from J, the gap between germline ends came to 14 bases. Germline CDR1 and CDR2: MGHRA and YSYEKL. This CDR3 is 14 amino acids long.

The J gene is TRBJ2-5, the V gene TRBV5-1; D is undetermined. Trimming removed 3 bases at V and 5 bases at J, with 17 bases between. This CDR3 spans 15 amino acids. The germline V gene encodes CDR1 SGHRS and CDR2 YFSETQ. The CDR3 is CASSSRSGLEETQYF. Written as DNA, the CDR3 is TGCGCCAGCAGCTCCAGGAGTGGGCTGGAGGAGACCCAGTACTTC. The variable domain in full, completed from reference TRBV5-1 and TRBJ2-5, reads KAGVTQTPRYLIKTRGQQVTLSCSPISGHRSVSWYQQTPGQGLQFLFEYFSETQRNKGNFPGRFSGRQFSNSRSEMNVSTLELGDSALYLCASSSRSGLEETQYFGPGTRLLVL.